Here is one T cell receptor beta chain with its context. Its specificity is not known. Assay used: immunoSEQ multiplex PCR; TCRdb lists only in-frame clones, some missing. The profile shows tens of thousands of clones, about 90% of them singletons. The data belong to a study of PD-1 blockade in classical Hodgkin lymphoma. Overall study findings and caveats: Before treatment, TCR diversity in newly diagnosed patients was reportedly lower than in healthy donors. Baseline diversity resembling that of newly diagnosed patients was seen in complete responders.

Time point noted: cycle 4 day 1 (C4D1), after 6 weeks of nivolumab. Relapse was seen in all patients after autologous stem cell transplantation, and brentuximab vedotin exposure was variable. Patients' outcomes at their best amounted to complete response, partial response or progressive disease. The CDR3 consists of 13 residues. V lost 4 bases and J lost 5; bases outside the gene matches: 7. Germline CDR1 and CDR2: SQVTM and ANQGSEA. This TCR derives from a human donor with classical Hodgkin lymphoma. The chain combines TRBV29-1 with TRBJ1-2; 7 bases map to TRBD1. The specimen was peripheral blood mononuclear cells (PBMCs), collected before the fourth cycle of nivolumab. The CDR3 loop reads CSVGTGPQYGYTF. The CDR3 region has the DNA TGCAGCGTTGGGACAGGACCACAGTATGGCTACACCTTC.